In this sample, the clone carrying this T cell receptor (beta chain) turned up a few times. This sample was taken from a study of beta chain features in type 1 diabetes. Sequencing targeted expressed TCRB transcripts, as all isolated RNA had been reverse transcribed. Sequencing was performed with immunoSEQ multiplex PCR; in TCRdb, only in-frame clones are kept and a portion is missing. The sample contains under 900,000 clones, 17% of which appear only once. Trimming removed 1 base from V and 3 bases from J, with 13 bases in between. The CDR3 has 17 residues. Germline assignment: CDR1 SGHTA and CDR2 FQGNSA.

The source is a woman aged 18-35 years in good health. The sequenced sample was naive CD4+ T cells from blood. The rearrangement joins TRBV7-2 to TRBJ2-6; D remains ambiguous. DNA for the CDR3: TGTGCCAGCAGCTTAGAGGCTCCGTTAGGTGGGGCCAACGTCCTGACTTTC. Translated: CASSLEAPLGGANVLTF.